Below, 13 T cell receptor beta chains from the same sample are listed, as sequenced in a study of identical twins. TCRdb independently ran MiXCR on the 5' RACE reads; one entry per CDR3 protein. This repertoire shows 750,000 to 950,000 distinct CDR3 sequences, about 12% found once; its top ten account for about 1.6%. This sample also appeared in a second study, on yellow fever vaccine responses in identical twins.

The sequenced material came from PBMCs. The receptors come from a woman younger than 35 in good health.

This clonotype was seen repeatedly, ten times or more. The genes are TRBV2 and TRBJ1-1; D ambiguous. From germline, CDR1 is SNHLY and CDR2 FYNNEI. The CDR3 consists of 13 residues. The V end was cut by 6 bases, the J end by 0 bases, with 8 bases between. CDR3 bases: TGTGCCAGCAGCACAACCATGAACACTGAAGCTTTCTTT. It encodes CASSTTMNTEAFF.

This clonotype was detected only a few times. The chain has TRBV29-1 and TRBJ2-2, with TRBD1 as a possible D gene (6 bases). CDR1 is SQVTM and CDR2 is ANQGSEA in the germline V gene. This CDR3 region has 14 residues. The V gene lost 5 bases and the J gene lost 5 bases, with 15 bases spanning the gap. The CDR3 bases are TGCAGCGTTTTTGTGGGGGCCCAAACCGGGGAGCTGTTTTTT. It is translated as CSVFVGAQTGELFF.

This chain connects TRBV6-4 to TRBJ2-2; D may be TRBD1 (5 bases). The germline V and J ends were trimmed by 3 bases and 8 bases, with 10 bases remaining between them. The CDR3 is 13 residues long. Per germline, CDR1 MRHNA and CDR2 SNTAGT. In nucleotides, the CDR3 is TGTGCCAGCAGTGAAGATGACAGTGGGGAGCTGTTTTTT. Protein: CASSEDDSGELFF.

In this sample, this clonotype turned up once. This chain joins TRBV6-1 and TRBJ2-7; D call uncertain. V shed 7 bases and J shed 2 bases, with 15 bases lying between them. The CDR3 totals 14 residues. In germline, CDR1 is MNHNS, CDR2 SASEGT. CDR3 in DNA: TGTGCCAGCACTCCCGGTTTCGGTCCCTACGAGCAGTACTTC. This translates into CASTPGFGPYEQYF.

The chain carries TRBV20-1 and TRBJ2-7; tentative D call: TRBD1 (5 bases). Germline loops: CDR1 DFQATT, CDR2 SNEGSKA (reference sequence). The CDR3 runs to 12 residues. The V and J ends lost 0 bases and 6 bases respectively, with 9 bases between them. CDR3 loop: CSARDIRGEQYV. The CDR3 coding sequence is TGCAGTGCTAGAGATATTAGGGGCGAGCAGTACGTC.

This clonotype was observed a handful of times. The genes are TRBV2 and TRBJ1-1; no definite D call. CDR3 length: 13 amino acids. The V end was cut by 6 bases, the J end by 0 bases, with 8 bases between. CDR1 is SNHLY, CDR2 FYNNEI, per germline. CDR3 bases: TGTGCCAGCAGAATGACTATGAACACTGAAGCTTTCTTT. Residues: CASRMTMNTEAFF.

At least ten counts were recorded for this clonotype. The chain has TRBV5-1 and TRBJ2-1; 12 bases are a match to TRBD2. The CDR3 is 16 amino acids. The junction had 4 bases not matched to a gene; V was cut back by 0 bases and J by 6 bases. The germline V gene has CDR1 SGHRS and CDR2 YFSETQ. CDR3 sequence reads: CASSLGGTSGFNEQFF. The CDR3 coding sequence is TGCGCCAGCAGCTTGGGCGGGACTAGCGGGTTCAATGAGCAGTTCTTC.

In regard to this clonotype: A much larger clonotype is one base distant, so this may be a read error. J is TRBJ2-1 and V is TRBV10-3, with D perhaps matching TRBD2 (6 bases). Trimming took off 8 bases at V and 3 bases at J, with 14 bases between the two ends. Per germline, CDR1 ENHRY and CDR2 SYGVKD. The CDR3 has 14 residues. The CDR3: CAICVAALYNEQFF. The CDR3 bases are TGTGCCATCTGTGTAGCGGCCCTCTACAATGAGCAGTTCTTC.

There are a few counts of this clonotype. V usage is TRBV2 and J usage is TRBJ2-7; 12 bases are shared with TRBD1. Germline-derived CDR1 and CDR2 are SNHLY and FYNNEI. The V segment lost 7 bases and the J segment 5 bases; nucleotides outside the gene matches: 6. The CDR3 has 14 amino acids. The CDR3 DNA sequence: TGTGCCAGCACCTCCGGGACAGGGGGCCACGAGCAGTACTTC. Its translation is CASTSGTGGHEQYF.

This clonotype was observed at least ten times. The gene calls are TRBV5-1 and TRBJ1-1, with TRBD1 matching over 7 bases. V shed 4 bases and J 0 bases; nucleotides not matched to a gene: 9. There are 16 residues in the CDR3. The germline CDR1 and CDR2 sequences are SGHRS and YFSETQ. Written as DNA, the CDR3 is TGCGCCAGCAGCCAGGGACAGCCCTACATGAACACTGAAGCTTTCTTT. Translated, it gives CASSQGQPYMNTEAFF. Drawing the rest from reference TRBV5-1 and TRBJ1-1, the complete variable domain is KAGVTQTPRYLIKTRGQQVTLSCSPISGHRSVSWYQQTPGQGLQFLFEYFSETQRNKGNFPGRFSGRQFSNSRSEMNVSTLELGDSALYLCASSQGQPYMNTEAFFGQGTRLTVV.

Notes on this clonotype: As the CDR3 is not closed by the conserved phenylalanine or tryptophan, this likely results from a read error. V and J are TRBV2 and TRBJ1-1; maybe TRBD1 (6 bases). The CDR3 contains 13 residues. V shed 7 bases and J shed 4 bases, with 13 bases lying between them. Germline loops: CDR1 SNHLY, CDR2 FYNNEI. The CDR3 region has the DNA TGTGCCAGCAAAACAGGGTTTTTCACTGAAGCTTTCCTT. Amino acid sequence: CASKTGFFTEAFL.

V gene TRBV20-1 combines with J gene TRBJ2-7, with TRBD1 matching 7 bases. This CDR3 is 14 amino acids long. V trimming: 2 bases; J trimming: 2 bases; junction bases outside the gene matches: 6. Germline loops: CDR1 DFQATT, CDR2 SNEGSKA (reference sequence). CDR3: CSARRQGETYEQYF. CDR3 DNA: TGCAGTGCTAGACGGCAGGGGGAAACCTACGAGCAGTACTTC.

This clonotype was seen ten or more times. The chain employs TRBV5-5 and TRBJ1-1, with TRBD1 identical over 9 bases. The CDR3 has 15 amino acids. Germline V gene data show CDR1 as SGHKS and CDR2 as YYEKEE (reference sequence). The V segment lost 2 bases and the J segment 4 bases; nucleotides outside the gene matches: 6. The CDR3 region is CASSLMDRGGTEAFF. CDR3 coding DNA: TGTGCCAGCAGCTTAATGGACAGGGGAGGCACTGAAGCTTTCTTT. The entire variable domain, with the rest obtained from reference TRBV5-5 and TRBJ1-1, is as follows: DAGVTQSPTHLIKTRGQQVTLRCSPISGHKSVSWYQQVLGQGPQFIFQYYEKEERGRGNFPDRFSARQFPNYSSELNVNALLLGDSALYLCASSLMDRGGTEAFFGQGTRLTVV.